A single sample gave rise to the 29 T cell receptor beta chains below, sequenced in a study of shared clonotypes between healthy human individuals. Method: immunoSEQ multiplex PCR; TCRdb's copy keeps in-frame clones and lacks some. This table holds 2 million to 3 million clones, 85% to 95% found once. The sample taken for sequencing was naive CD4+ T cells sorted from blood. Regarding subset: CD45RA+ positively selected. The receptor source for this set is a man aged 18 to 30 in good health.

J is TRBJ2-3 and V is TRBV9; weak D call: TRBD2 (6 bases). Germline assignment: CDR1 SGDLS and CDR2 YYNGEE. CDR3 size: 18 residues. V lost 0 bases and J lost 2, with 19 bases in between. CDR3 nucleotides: TGTGCCAGCAGCGTAGTAGAAGGAGGGATAAGACCCACAGATACGCAGTATTTT. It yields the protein CASSVVEGGIRPTDTQYF.

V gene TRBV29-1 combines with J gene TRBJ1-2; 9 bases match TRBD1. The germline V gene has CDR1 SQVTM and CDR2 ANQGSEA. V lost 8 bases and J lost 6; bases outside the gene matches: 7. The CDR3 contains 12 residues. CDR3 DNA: TGCAGCACAAGACAGGGGGGCCATGGCTACACCTTC. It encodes CSTRQGGHGYTF.

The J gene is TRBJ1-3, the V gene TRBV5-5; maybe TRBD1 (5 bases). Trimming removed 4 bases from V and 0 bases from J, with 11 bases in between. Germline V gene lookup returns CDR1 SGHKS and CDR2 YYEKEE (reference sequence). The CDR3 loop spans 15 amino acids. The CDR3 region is CASSPRGSSGNTIYF. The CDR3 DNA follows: TGTGCCAGCAGCCCGCGGGGGTCCTCTGGAAACACCATATATTTT. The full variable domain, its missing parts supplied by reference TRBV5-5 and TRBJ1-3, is DAGVTQSPTHLIKTRGQQVTLRCSPISGHKSVSWYQQVLGQGPQFIFQYYEKEERGRGNFPDRFSARQFPNYSSELNVNALLLGDSALYLCASSPRGSSGNTIYFGEGSWLTVV.

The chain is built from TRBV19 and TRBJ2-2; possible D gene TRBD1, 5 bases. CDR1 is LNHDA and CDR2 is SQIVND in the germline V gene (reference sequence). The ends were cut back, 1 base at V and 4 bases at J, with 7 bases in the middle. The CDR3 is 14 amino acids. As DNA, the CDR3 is TGTGCCAGTAGTATAGTACAGGCCACCGGGGAGCTGTTTTTT. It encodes CASSIVQATGELFF.

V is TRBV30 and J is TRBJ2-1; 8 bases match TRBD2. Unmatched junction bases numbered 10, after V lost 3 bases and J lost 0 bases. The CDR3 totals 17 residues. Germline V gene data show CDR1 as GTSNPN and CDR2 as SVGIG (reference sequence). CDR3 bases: TGTGCCTGGAGGGAAACTAGCGGCCTGACCTCCTACAATGAGCAGTTCTTC. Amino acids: CAWRETSGLTSYNEQFF.

CDR3 DNA: TGTGCCAGCAGCTTAGTCCCGGACAGAACTAATGAGCAGTTCTTC. Translating gives CASSLVPDRTNEQFF. V and J are TRBV7-9 and TRBJ2-1, with D possibly TRBD1 on 6 matching bases. The CDR3 has 15 amino acids. CDR1 is SEHNR, CDR2 FQNEAQ, per germline (reference sequence). V gave up 1 base and J gave up 7 bases, with 14 bases separating them.

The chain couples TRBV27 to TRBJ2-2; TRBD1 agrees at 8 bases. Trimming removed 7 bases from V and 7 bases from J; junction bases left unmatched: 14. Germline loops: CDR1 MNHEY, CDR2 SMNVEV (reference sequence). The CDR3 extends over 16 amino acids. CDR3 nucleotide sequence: TGTGCCAGCACCCTAGCCCCCGCAGGGGGCATCGGGGAGCTGTTTTTT. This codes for CASTLAPAGGIGELFF.

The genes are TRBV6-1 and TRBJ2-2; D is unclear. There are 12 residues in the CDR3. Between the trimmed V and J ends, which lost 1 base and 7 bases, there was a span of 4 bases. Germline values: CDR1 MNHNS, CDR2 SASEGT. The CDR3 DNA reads TGTGCCAGCAGTGAAGAATTCGGGGAGCTGTTTTTT. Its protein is CASSEEFGELFF.

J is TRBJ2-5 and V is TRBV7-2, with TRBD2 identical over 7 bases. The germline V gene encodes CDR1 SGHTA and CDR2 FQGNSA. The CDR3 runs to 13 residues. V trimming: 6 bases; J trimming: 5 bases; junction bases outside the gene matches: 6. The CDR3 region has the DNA TGTGCCAGCAGTGGCGGGAGTGGGGAGACCCAGTACTTC. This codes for CASSGGSGETQYF. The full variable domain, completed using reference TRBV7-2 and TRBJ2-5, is GAGVSQSPSNKVTEKGKDVELRCDPISGHTALYWYRQSLGQGLEFLIYFQGNSAPDKSGLPSDRFSAERTGGSVSTLTIQRTQQEDSAVYLCASSGGSGETQYFGPGTRLLVL.

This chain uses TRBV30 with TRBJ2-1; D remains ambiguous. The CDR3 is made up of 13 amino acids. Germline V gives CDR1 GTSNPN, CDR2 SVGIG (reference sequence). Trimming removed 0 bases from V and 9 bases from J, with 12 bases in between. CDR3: CAWSVGLSVEQFF. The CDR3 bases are TGTGCCTGGAGTGTAGGGTTGAGCGTTGAGCAGTTCTTC.

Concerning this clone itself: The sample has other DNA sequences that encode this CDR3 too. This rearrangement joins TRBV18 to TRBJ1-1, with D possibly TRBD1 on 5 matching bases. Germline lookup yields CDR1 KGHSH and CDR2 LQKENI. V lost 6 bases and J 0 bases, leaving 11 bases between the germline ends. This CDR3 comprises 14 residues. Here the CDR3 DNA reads TGTGCCAGCTCTCCGGGGCAATTGAACACTGAAGCTTTCTTT. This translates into CASSPGQLNTEAFF.

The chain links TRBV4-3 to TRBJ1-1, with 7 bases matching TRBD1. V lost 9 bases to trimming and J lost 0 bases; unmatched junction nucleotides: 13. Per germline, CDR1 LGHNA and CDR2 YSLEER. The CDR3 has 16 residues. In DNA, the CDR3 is TGCGCCAGGCCCCGAGAAACAGGGGAAGTGAACACTGAAGCTTTCTTT. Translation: CARPRETGEVNTEAFF.

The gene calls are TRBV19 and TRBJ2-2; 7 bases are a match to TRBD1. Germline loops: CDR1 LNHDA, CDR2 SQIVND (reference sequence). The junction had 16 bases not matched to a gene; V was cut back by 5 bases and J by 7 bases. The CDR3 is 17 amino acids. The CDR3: CASSQTGASLTGGELFF. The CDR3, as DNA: TGTGCCAGTAGTCAAACAGGGGCCTCCCTTACAGGCGGGGAGCTGTTTTTT.

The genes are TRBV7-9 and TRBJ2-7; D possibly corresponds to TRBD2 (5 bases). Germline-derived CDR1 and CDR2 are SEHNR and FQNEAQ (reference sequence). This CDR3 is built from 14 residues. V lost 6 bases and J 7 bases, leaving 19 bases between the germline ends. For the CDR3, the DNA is TGTGCCAGCAGGGAGAATTGGTCTCCGGGGGAGCAGTACTTC. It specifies CASRENWSPGEQYF. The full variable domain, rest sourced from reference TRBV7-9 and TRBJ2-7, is DTGVSQNPRHKITKRGQNVTFRCDPISEHNRLYWYRQTLGQGPEFLTYFQNEAQLEKSRLLSDRFSAERPKGSFSTLEIQRTEQGDSAMYLCASRENWSPGEQYFGPGTRLTVT.

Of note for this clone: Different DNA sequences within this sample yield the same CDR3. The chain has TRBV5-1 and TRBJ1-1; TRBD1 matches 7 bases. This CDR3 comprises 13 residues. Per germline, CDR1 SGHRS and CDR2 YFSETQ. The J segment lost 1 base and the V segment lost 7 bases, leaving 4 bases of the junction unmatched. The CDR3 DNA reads TGCGCCAGCTCACGGACAGGGAACACTGAAGCTTTCTTT. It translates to CASSRTGNTEAFF. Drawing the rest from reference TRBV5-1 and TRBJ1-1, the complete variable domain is KAGVTQTPRYLIKTRGQQVTLSCSPISGHRSVSWYQQTPGQGLQFLFEYFSETQRNKGNFPGRFSGRQFSNSRSEMNVSTLELGDSALYLCASSRTGNTEAFFGQGTRLTVV.

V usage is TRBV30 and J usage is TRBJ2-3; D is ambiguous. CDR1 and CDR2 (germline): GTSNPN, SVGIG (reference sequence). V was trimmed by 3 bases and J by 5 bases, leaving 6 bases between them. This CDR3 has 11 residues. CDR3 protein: CAWRQRDTQYF. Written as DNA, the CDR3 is TGTGCCTGGAGACAGCGAGATACGCAGTATTTT.

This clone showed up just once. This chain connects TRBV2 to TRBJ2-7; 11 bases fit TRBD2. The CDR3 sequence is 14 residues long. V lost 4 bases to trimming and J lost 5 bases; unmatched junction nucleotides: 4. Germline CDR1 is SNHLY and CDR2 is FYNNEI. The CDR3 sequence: CASSALAGVNEQYF. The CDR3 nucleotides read TGTGCCAGCAGTGCACTAGCGGGAGTAAACGAGCAGTACTTC.

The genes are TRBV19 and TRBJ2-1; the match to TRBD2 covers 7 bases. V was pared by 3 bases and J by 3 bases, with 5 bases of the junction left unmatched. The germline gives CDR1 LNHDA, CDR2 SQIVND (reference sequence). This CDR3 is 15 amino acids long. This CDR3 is CASSMEAGNYNEQFF. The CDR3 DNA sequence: TGTGCCAGTAGTATGGAAGCGGGAAACTACAATGAGCAGTTCTTC.

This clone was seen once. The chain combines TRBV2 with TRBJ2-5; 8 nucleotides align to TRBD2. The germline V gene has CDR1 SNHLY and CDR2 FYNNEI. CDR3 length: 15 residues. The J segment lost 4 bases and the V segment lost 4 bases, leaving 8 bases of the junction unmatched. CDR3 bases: TGTGCCAGCAGTGGGGTAGCGGGGTTAAGAGAGACCCAGTACTTC. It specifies CASSGVAGLRETQYF.

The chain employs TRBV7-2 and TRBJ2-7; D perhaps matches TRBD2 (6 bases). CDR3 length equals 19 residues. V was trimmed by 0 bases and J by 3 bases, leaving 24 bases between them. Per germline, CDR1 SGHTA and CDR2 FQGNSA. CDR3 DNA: TGTGCCAGCAGCTTAGCGCTGGGCGGGAAGGCTTTCTATGGCTACGAGCAGTACTTC. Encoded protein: CASSLALGGKAFYGYEQYF.

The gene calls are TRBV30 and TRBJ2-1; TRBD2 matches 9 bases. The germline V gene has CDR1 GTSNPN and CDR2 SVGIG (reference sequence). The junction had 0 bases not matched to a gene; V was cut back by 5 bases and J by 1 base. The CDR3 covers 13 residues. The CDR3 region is CAWLAGSYNEQFF. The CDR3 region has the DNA TGTGCCTGGCTAGCGGGGTCCTACAATGAGCAGTTCTTC.

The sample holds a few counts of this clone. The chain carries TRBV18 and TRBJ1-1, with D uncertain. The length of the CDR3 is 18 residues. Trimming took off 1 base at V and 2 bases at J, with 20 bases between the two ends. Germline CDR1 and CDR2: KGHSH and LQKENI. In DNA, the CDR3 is TGTGCCAGCTCACCACGATCACCCGGCGGAGGGAGTAACACTGAAGCTTTCTTT. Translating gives CASSPRSPGGGSNTEAFF.

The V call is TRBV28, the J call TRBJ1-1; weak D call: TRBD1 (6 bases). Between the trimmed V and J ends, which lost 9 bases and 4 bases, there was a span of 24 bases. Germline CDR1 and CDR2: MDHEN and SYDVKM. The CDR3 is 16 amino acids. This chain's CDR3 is CASRLVGTLGGTEAFF. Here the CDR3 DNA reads TGTGCCAGTCGCTTGGTGGGGACACTGGGCGGCACTGAAGCTTTCTTT.

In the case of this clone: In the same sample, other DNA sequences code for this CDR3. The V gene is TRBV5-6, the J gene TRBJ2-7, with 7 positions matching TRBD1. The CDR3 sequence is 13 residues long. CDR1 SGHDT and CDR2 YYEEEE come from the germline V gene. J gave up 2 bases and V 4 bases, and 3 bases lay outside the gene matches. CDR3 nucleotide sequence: TGTGCCAGCAGCCGGGACAGAGCCTACGAGCAGTACTTC. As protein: CASSRDRAYEQYF. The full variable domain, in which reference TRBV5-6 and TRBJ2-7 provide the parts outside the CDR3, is DAGVTQSPTHLIKTRGQQVTLRCSPKSGHDTVSWYQQALGQGPQFIFQYYEEEERQRGNFPDRFSGHQFPNYSSELNVNALLLGDSALYLCASSRDRAYEQYFGPGTRLTVT.

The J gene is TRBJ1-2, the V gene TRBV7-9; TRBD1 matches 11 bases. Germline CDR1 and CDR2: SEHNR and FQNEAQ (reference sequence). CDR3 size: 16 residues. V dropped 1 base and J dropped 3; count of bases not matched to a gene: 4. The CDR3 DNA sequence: TGTGCCAGCAGCTTAGAACCGGGACAGGGGGACTATGGCTACACCTTC. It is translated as CASSLEPGQGDYGYTF.

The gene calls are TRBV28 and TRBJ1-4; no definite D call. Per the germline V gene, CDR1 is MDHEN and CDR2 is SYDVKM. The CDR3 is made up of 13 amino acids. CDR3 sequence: CAITDRYDEKLFF. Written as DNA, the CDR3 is TGTGCTATAACAGATCGGTACGATGAAAAACTGTTTTTT. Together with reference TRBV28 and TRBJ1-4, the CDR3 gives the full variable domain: DVKVTQSSRYLVKRTGEKVFLECVQDMDHENMFWYRQDPGLGLRLIYFSYDVKMKEKGDIPEGYSVSREKKERFSLILESASTNQTSMYLCAITDRYDEKLFFGSGTQLSVL.

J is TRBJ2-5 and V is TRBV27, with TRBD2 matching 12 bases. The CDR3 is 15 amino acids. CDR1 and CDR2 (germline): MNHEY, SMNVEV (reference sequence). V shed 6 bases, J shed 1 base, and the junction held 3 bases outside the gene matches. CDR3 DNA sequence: TGTGCCAGCAGGATGGGACTAGCGGGCCAAGAGACCCAGTACTTC. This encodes CASRMGLAGQETQYF.

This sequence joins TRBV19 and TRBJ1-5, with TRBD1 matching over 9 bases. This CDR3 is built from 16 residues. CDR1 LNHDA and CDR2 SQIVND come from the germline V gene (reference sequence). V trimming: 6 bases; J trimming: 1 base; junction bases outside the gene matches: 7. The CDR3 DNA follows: TGTGCCAGTAGACCCGGGGGACAGGGCAGCAATCAGCCCCAGCATTTT. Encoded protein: CASRPGGQGSNQPQHF.

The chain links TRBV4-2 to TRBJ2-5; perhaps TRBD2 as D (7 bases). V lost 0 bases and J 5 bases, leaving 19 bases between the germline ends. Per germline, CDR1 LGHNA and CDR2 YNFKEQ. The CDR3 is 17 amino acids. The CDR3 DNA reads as TGTGCCAGCAGCCAAGATATAGGGGGGGCTGTCGGGGAGACCCAGTACTTC. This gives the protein CASSQDIGGAVGETQYF.